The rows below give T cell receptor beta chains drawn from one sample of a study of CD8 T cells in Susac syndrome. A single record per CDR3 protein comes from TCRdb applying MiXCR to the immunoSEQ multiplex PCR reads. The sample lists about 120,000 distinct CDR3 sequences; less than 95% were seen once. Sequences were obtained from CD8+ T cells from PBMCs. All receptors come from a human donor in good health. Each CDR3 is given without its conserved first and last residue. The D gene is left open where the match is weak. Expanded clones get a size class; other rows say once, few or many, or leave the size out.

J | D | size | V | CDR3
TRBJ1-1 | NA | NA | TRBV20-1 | SASMFSVTGNTEAF
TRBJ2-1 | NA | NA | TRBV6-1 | ASSEGWTENNEQF
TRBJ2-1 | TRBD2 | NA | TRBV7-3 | ASSPGGGAYNEQF
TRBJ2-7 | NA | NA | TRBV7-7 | ASSPSTGTEQY
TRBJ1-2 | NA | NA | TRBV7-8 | ASSPPPWVRYLYGYT
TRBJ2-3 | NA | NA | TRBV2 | ASKDSFTSTDTQY
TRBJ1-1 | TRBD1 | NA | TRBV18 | ASSPSSGSAGGRKTEAF
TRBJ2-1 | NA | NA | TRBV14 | ASSQDRMNEQF
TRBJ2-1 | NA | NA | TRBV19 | ASSIAGSSISSYNEQF
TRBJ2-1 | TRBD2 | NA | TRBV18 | ASSDGLAGGNEQF
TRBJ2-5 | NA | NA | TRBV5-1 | ASSLGVGFAETQY
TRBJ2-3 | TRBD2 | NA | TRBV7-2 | ASSSPSGTSGRATDTQY
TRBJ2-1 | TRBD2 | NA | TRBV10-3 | AIRGLAGVHNEQF
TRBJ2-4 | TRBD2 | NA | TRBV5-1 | ASTLGGLAGKNIQY
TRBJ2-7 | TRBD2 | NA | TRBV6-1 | ASRRATSGSTTYEQY
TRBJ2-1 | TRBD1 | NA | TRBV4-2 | ASSRRDRDNNEQF
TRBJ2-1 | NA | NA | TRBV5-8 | ASSLVPGMTEQF
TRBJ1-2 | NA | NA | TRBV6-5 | ASSYSRGKNYGYT
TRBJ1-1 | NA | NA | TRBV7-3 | ASSLMRGDEAF
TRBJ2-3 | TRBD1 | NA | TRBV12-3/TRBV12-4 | ASSWTGGRTDTQY
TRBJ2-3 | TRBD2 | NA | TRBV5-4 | ASSSVGLAGYTQY
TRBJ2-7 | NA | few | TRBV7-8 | ASSASPGYEQY
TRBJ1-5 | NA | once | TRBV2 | ASNYGGTQPQH
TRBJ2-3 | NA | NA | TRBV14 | ASSQNRAFTDTQY
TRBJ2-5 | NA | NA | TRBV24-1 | ATSVAGQETQY
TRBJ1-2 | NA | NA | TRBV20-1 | SAPHRPMGDGYT
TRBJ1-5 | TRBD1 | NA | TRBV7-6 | ASSLDDRVNQPQH
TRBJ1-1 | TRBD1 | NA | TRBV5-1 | ASSAGQGTEAF
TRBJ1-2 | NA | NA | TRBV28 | ATPTSSGQNNGYT
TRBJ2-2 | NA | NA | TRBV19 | ASKPQNTGELF
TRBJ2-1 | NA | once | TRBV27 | ASSWSIYTYNEQF
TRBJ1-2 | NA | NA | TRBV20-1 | SAREVYGYT
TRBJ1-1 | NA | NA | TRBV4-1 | ASSQEWRVMNTEAF
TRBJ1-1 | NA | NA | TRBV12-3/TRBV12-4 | ASRSGPEAF
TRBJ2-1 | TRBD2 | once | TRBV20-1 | SAREAGVVQHEQF
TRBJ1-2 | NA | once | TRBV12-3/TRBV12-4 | ASSPREDFYGYT
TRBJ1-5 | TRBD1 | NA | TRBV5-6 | ASSWGTGAEQPQH
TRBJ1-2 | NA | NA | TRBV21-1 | ASEGSGAGGRYGYT
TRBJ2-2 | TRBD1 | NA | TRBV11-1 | ASRGPGQPNTGELF
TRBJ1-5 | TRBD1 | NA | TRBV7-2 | ASSRDRGQGQPQH
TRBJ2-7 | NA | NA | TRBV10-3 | AISESAPYEQY
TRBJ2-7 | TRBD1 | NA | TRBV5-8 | ASSSLRDRIYEQY
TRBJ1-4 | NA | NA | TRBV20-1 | SARQPNEKLF
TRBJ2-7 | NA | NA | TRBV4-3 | ASSPGPHSYEQY
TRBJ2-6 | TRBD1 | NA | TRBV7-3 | ASSKRGQEGGANVLT
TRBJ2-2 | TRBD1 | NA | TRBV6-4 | ASRDRSMSGELF
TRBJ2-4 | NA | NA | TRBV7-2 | ASSLNPVLAKNIQY